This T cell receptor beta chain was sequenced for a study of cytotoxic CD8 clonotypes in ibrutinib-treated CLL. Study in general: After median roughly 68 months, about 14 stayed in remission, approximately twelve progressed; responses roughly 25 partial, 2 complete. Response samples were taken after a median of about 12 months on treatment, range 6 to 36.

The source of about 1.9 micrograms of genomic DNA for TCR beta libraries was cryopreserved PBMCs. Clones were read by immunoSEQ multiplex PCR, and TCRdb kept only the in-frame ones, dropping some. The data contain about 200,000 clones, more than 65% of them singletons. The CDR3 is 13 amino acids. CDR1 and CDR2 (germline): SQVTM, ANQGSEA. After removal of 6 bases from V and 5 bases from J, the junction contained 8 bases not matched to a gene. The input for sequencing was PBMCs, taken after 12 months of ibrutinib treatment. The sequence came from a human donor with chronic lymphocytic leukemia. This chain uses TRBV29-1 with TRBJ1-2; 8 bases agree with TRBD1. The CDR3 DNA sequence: TGCAGCGTCACGGACAGGGTGTTGTATGGCTACACCTTC. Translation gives CSVTDRVLYGYTF.